This TCR beta chain was retrieved from a study of blood T cells in healthy people across ages. In each sample, at least 6.5 million PBMCs were isolated. This CDR3 spans 13 amino acids. Trimming removed 6 bases at V and 11 bases at J, with 19 bases between. This clonotype is a singleton in its sample. A second roughly 6 to 11 cycle PCR used barcoded and J-beta primers. A single record per CDR3 protein comes from TCRdb applying MiXCR to the 5' RACE reads. Of approximately 1.5 million distinct CDR3 sequences listed, roughly 43% are singletons. The origin of this receptor is a woman aged 18-29 years in good health. The chain joins TRBV12-3 or TRBV12-4 to TRBJ2-5, with D possibly matching TRBD2 (6 bases). The source material was blood. CDR3 region: CASRWTGTPVQYF. The CDR3 DNA follows: TGTGCCAGCAGGTGGACTGGGACTCCCGTGCAGTACTTC.